This TCR beta chain derives from a study of cytomegalovirus exposure and HLA in healthy donors. Study-level findings and limits: Roughly uniform sequencing depth across donors was assumed, possibly incorrectly. When analyzed later, the rates of TCR association showed variation by HLA locus, with DRB1 the most and HLA-C the fewest. Fewer than 20,000 TCR beta sequences were associated with HLA alleles at 0.05 false discovery rate in a later analysis. The authors listed some 160 TCR beta chains as cytomegalovirus-associated.

About this clone: The antigen is not known.

The PCR ran on 60 Vbeta and 13 Jbeta primers. Clones were read by immunoSEQ multiplex PCR, and TCRdb kept only the in-frame ones, dropping some. Its listing shows about 88,000 clones. The sample taken for sequencing was PBMCs. This clonotype was sampled from a girl under 18 in good health and CMV-seropositive.

The CDR3 loop reads CASSPKITGGIEGTQYF. CDR3 in DNA: TGCGCCAGCAGTCCGAAGATAACAGGGGGGATTGAGGGTACGCAGTATTTT. The chain recombines TRBV5-1 with TRBJ2-3, with 8 bases lining up with TRBD1. The CDR3 contains 17 residues. V gave up 5 bases and J gave up 8 bases; unmatched junction bases: 19. Germline CDR1 and CDR2: SGHRS and YFSETQ.